This TCR beta chain came from a study of CD4+ T cells in melanoma. General study findings and limits: Neoantigen-specific CD4+ T cells in melanoma reportedly had diverse differentiation states. CD8+ T cell, macrophage and B cell function reportedly correlated with neoantigen-specific CD4+ T cells.

To note about this clone: Its antigen is unknown.

Germline-derived CDR1 and CDR2 are SQVTM and ANQGSEA. The CDR3 length is 14 residues. The V gene lost 7 bases and the J gene lost 3 bases, with 17 bases spanning the gap. The protocol was immunoSEQ multiplex PCR, while the TCRdb copy is restricted to in-frame clones and leaves out a portion. The sample has approximately 10,000 clones; roughly 65% are singletons. Sequencing used cells from a culture (not recorded whether cultured in vitro). J is TRBJ2-3 and V is TRBV29-1, with D maybe TRBD1 (5 bases). The receptor was derived from a human donor with melanoma. The CDR3 loop reads CSGTGHLGTDTQYF. In DNA, the CDR3 is TGCAGCGGCACTGGACATCTTGGAACAGATACGCAGTATTTT.